The clone carrying this T cell receptor (beta chain) has a count of ten or more. Its antigen is unknown. The sample is drawn from a study of human T cells and chemical hapten exposure. As to time point: patch test 3, about 24 weeks after DPC sensitization. Treatment given: therapeutic diphenylcyclopropenone sensitization with weekly scalp DPC. Whole-study results and caveats: TCRs above 1 in 1000 frequency stayed constant with DPC sensitization.

TCRdb processed the RACE reads anew with MiXCR; each CDR3 protein has one entry. The profile shows 120,000 or so distinct CDR3 sequences, approximately 10% of them singletons. This material consisted of whole blood, taken in connection with sensitization to the hapten diphenylcyclopropenone (DPC). The clonotype was recovered from a woman aged 45-65 years with alopecia areata. Some clones in this sample may be carry-over from other donors' samples.

The DNA of the CDR3 is TGCAGCGTTGATAACGCTGGCTACACCTTC. Its translation is CSVDNAGYTF. The J gene is TRBJ1-2, the V gene TRBV29-1; D is uncertain. The CDR3 is made up of 10 amino acids. The V and J ends lost 3 bases and 7 bases respectively, with 6 bases between them. Germline lookup yields CDR1 SQVTM and CDR2 ANQGSEA.